This T cell receptor beta chain appears in the sequencing data of a study of blood T cell repertoires in COVID-19 (dated by TCRdb to 2020 to 2022). At the level of the whole study: The collaborator samples originated in the United States, Italy and Spain and spanned the acute and convalescent phases of COVID-19. The material from the prospective study consisted of cDNA or gDNA derived from T cells, B-cell-depleted T cells, or PBMCs. Samples were obtained from the ongoing ImmuneRACE study (first 160 participants) and from 1,000 to 1,500 subjects provided by 6 global collaborators. Where available, HLA class I and class II types were obtained from metadata supplied by the sample provider rather than from assay-based typing. Sample metadata almost always included a de-identified subject ID, COVID-19 status, age in years and sex. The repertoires were released in a freely available public database intended as a resource for research on the immune response to SARS-CoV-2. Deeply sampled blood TCRbeta repertoires from subjects exposed to, actively infected with, or recovered from COVID-19 were included in the dataset. General study outcomes and caveats: How much clinical and demographic metadata was included differed by source and by participant, and the metadata was provided uncurated.

At one collaborating source in Seattle, patients were enrolled during active infection and were followed longitudinally through the course of disease. Whole blood was collected in K2EDTA tubes by collaborating institutions according to the institutions' own protocols. For TCRbeta analysis, collaborator samples were shipped as frozen whole blood, as isolated PBMCs, or as DNA extracted from either sample type. Comments on this clone: Its recognized antigen is unknown. Qualities for individual bases were not recorded, and no much larger clone is one base off.

TCRbeta CDR3 regions were amplified from genomic DNA by means of the immunoSEQ Assay, a bias-controlled multiplex PCR. From the authors' description of their analysis: The number of nucleated cells in each sample was estimated from the amplification of reference gene primers within the assay. To quantify the absolute abundance of each unique TCRbeta CDR3 rearrangement, sequence reads were collapsed and filtered. For each sample, productive Simpson clonality was calculated as the square root of Simpson's diversity index across productive rearrangements. TCRdb obtained this table from immuneACCESS and retained in-frame rearrangements with V and J assigned. These tables miss some clones; where compared with another copy, unresolved V genes account for less than half of the shortfall, and the remainder is unexplained. V and J calls and clone size are copied from that table; D and trimming were computed from the DNA. The sample data list 150,000 to 180,000 clones, and 70% to 90% of these were observed just once. Roughly 8% of the sample is held by the ten biggest clonotypes.

The clonotype originates from a woman between 55 and 75 years old with COVID-19, enrolled during active disease. The specimen sequenced was peripheral blood.

DNA sequence: TGTGCCAGCAGTTCTATCGGCGGGAACGGCAATGCCCAGCATTTT. Its protein product is CASSSIGGNGNAQHF. The chain is encoded by TRBV7-2 joined to TRBJ1-5, with the identity of the D gene unclear. From the cysteine through the phenylalanine, the CDR3 covers 15 amino acids. Only CDR3 DNA remains: 45 bases, in frame from the first base. Trimming removed 6 bases from V and 11 bases from J, leaving 23 bases between the germline ends. For CDR1 and CDR2, the germline V gene lists SGHTA and FQGNSA.